Below, 15 T cell receptor beta chains from the same sample are listed, as sequenced in a study of persistence of HIV-infected CD4 T cells. Antigens of these TCRs are unknown. This was the immunoSEQ version 4 assay in survey mode. Here immunoSEQ multiplex PCR was the method, and the copy in TCRdb shows in-frame clones only, minus some. The table includes roughly 43,000 clones, 89% detected once. This nonspecific control used anti-CD3/anti-CD28 bead stimulation of CD4+ T cells. Sorting selected CD4+ T cells upregulating both CD40 ligand and CD69. The sequenced sample was CD4+ T cells sorted from PBMCs after approximately 19-hour stimulation, obtained from a patient who received antiretroviral therapy. Source of these receptors: an adult man with HIV who was CMV-seropositive.

The genes are TRBV19 and TRBJ1-5, with D possibly matching TRBD1 (5 bases). The germline V gene encodes CDR1 LNHDA and CDR2 SQIVND (reference sequence). Trimming stripped 3 bases from V and 2 bases from J, with 20 bases between. The length of the CDR3 is 18 residues. This chain's CDR3 is CASSIRFSTGLGNQPQHF. CDR3 nucleotides: TGTGCCAGTAGTATCAGATTCAGCACAGGTTTGGGCAATCAGCCCCAGCATTTT.

CDR3: CASRNYEETQYF. CDR3 nucleotides: TGTGCCAGCAGGAACTATGAAGAGACCCAGTACTTC. The J gene is TRBJ2-5, the V gene TRBV2; D is ambiguous. Germline V lookup: CDR1 SNHLY, CDR2 FYNNEI. The V end lost 6 bases, the J end lost 3 bases, and 8 bases lay between the germline ends. There are 12 residues in the CDR3. Variable domain in full (rest from reference TRBV2 and TRBJ2-5): EPEVTQTPSHQVTQMGQEVILRCVPISNHLYFYWYRQILGQKVEFLVSFYNNEISEKSEIFDDQFSVERPDGSNFTLKIRSTKLEDSAMYFCASRNYEETQYFGPGTRLLVL.

This chain uses TRBV3-1 (or the pseudogene TRBV3-2) with TRBJ1-1, with 9 bases matching TRBD1. V lost 4 bases to trimming and J lost 0 bases; unmatched junction nucleotides: 3. Per the germline V gene, CDR1 is LGHDT and CDR2 is YNNKEL (reference sequence). The CDR3 spans 15 residues. DNA for the CDR3: TGTGCCAGCAGCCCCGGGACAGGGATGAACACTGAAGCTTTCTTT. Amino acids: CASSPGTGMNTEAFF.

This clone has a single count. V is TRBV2 and J is TRBJ1-6; maybe TRBD1 (5 bases). The CDR3 totals 13 residues. V was pared by 5 bases and J by 8 bases, with 10 bases between. Germline-derived CDR1 and CDR2 are SNHLY and FYNNEI. The CDR3 region is CASSRQLYSPLHF. Here the CDR3 DNA reads TGTGCCAGCAGTCGACAGTTATATTCACCCCTCCACTTT.

The chain joins TRBV19 to TRBJ1-1; D gene ambiguous. V was cut by 6 bases and J by 1 base, with 9 bases left in between. Germline V gene lookup returns CDR1 LNHDA and CDR2 SQIVND (reference sequence). The CDR3 extends over 13 amino acids. The CDR3 region has the DNA TGTGCCAGTAGCGTGACGGCGAACACTGAAGCTTTCTTT. This gives the protein CASSVTANTEAFF.

The chain carries TRBV2 and TRBJ2-1; D call uncertain. The CDR3 length is 15 residues. The germline gives CDR1 SNHLY, CDR2 FYNNEI. Deletions cut 6 bases from V and 0 bases from J, with 12 bases between. CDR3 nucleotide sequence: TGTGCCAGCAGGTTTGACATAAGCTCCTACAATGAGCAGTTCTTC. Protein product: CASRFDISSYNEQFF.

The DNA of the CDR3 is TGTGCCAGTAGTATGGGTAGGGCAGTTAACACTGAAGCTTTCTTT. This codes for CASSMGRAVNTEAFF. The V and J genes are TRBV19 and TRBJ1-1; no firm D call. Per the germline V gene, CDR1 is LNHDA and CDR2 is SQIVND (reference sequence). V lost 3 bases to trimming and J lost 2 bases, with 13 bases between them. The CDR3 extends over 15 amino acids.

The chain employs TRBV5-5 and TRBJ2-7; TRBD1 agrees at 8 bases. The CDR3 sequence is 16 residues long. The germline V gene has CDR1 SGHKS and CDR2 YYEKEE (reference sequence). V lost 3 bases to trimming and J lost 6 bases; unmatched junction nucleotides: 14. The CDR3: CASSWGQAEGSGEQYF. CDR3 DNA sequence: TGTGCCAGCAGCTGGGGACAGGCGGAGGGGTCGGGCGAGCAGTACTTC.

V is TRBV7-9 and J is TRBJ1-3; no definite D call. Trimming left V 5 bases short and J 1 base short, with 9 bases between. This CDR3 comprises 14 residues. Per germline, CDR1 SEHNR and CDR2 FQNEAQ (reference sequence). The CDR3 here is CASSPSGSGNTIYF. The CDR3 bases are TGTGCCAGCAGCCCTAGCGGGTCTGGAAACACCATATATTTT.

The chain carries TRBV10-3 and TRBJ1-3; D is possibly TRBD1 (5 bases). The CDR3 contains 10 residues. The V end was cut by 8 bases, the J end by 8 bases, with 7 bases between. CDR1 ENHRY and CDR2 SYGVKD come from the germline V gene. CDR3 DNA: TGTGCCATCGGGGGGGACACCATATATTTT. Amino acids: CAIGGDTIYF.

The CDR3 nucleotides read TGTGCCAGCAGCTGGGACAGGGGGCTTCGGGATACGCAGTATTTT. This codes for CASSWDRGLRDTQYF. The chain is built from TRBV6-2 or TRBV6-3 and TRBJ2-3; 12 nucleotides align to TRBD1. This CDR3 spans 15 amino acids. CDR1 is MNHEY, CDR2 SVGEGT, per germline. J was trimmed by 6 bases and V by 6 bases; bases with no gene match: 7.

The chain employs TRBV29-1 and TRBJ2-2; D ambiguous. V was trimmed by 7 bases and J by 3 bases, leaving 6 bases between them. Germline V gene data show CDR1 as SQVTM and CDR2 as ANQGSEA. This CDR3 is 11 amino acids long. CDR3 loop: CSAEYTGELFF. The CDR3 DNA follows: TGCAGCGCCGAGTACACCGGGGAGCTGTTTTTT.

The J gene is TRBJ1-6, the V gene TRBV4-1; 9 bases map to TRBD1. The CDR3 has 14 residues. CDR1 and CDR2 from the germline V gene are MGHRA and YSYEKL. V lost 2 bases and J lost 10; bases outside the gene matches: 3. The CDR3 DNA sequence: TGCGCCAGCAGCCAACCTGACAGGGGGTCACCCCTCCACTTT. Amino acid sequence: CASSQPDRGSPLHF.

The J gene is TRBJ1-1, the V gene TRBV12-5, with TRBD1 as a possible D gene (5 bases). CDR1 and CDR2 (germline): LGHNT, FRNRAP. Trimming removed 7 bases at V and 6 bases at J, with 12 bases between. There are 12 residues in the CDR3. The CDR3 here is CASAGSGPEAFF. DNA of the CDR3: TGTGCTAGTGCCGGATCAGGGCCTGAAGCTTTCTTT. Full variable domain (missing parts from reference TRBV12-5 and TRBJ1-1): DARVTQTPRHKVTEMGQEVTMRCQPILGHNTVFWYRQTMMQGLELLAYFRNRAPLDDSGMPKDRFSAEMPDATLATLKIQPSEPRDSAVYFCASAGSGPEAFFGQGTRLTVV.

This chain uses TRBV3-1 (or the pseudogene TRBV3-2) with TRBJ1-5, with D uncertain. The V and J ends lost 1 base and 0 bases respectively, with 7 bases between them. Germline V gene lookup returns CDR1 LGHDT and CDR2 YNNKEL (reference sequence). The CDR3 sequence is 15 residues long. The CDR3 region is CASSQAGVSNQPQHF. The CDR3 DNA is TGTGCCAGCAGCCAAGCTGGCGTTAGCAATCAGCCCCAGCATTTT.